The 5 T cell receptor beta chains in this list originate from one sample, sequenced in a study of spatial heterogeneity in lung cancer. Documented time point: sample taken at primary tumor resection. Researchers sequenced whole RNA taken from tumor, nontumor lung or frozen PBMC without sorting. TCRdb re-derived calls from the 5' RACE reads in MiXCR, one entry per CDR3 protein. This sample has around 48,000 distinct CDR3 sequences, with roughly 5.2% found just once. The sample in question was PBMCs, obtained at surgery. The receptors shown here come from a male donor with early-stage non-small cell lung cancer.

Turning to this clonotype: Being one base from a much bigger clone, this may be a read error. CDR3 in amino acids: CAIRAGASVLTF. As DNA, the CDR3 is TGTGCCATCAGGGCTGGGGCCAGCGTCCTGACTTTC. This chain joins TRBV10-3 and TRBJ2-6; a possible D gene is TRBD1 (5 bases). Germline V gives CDR1 ENHRY, CDR2 SYGVKD. The CDR3 contains 12 residues.

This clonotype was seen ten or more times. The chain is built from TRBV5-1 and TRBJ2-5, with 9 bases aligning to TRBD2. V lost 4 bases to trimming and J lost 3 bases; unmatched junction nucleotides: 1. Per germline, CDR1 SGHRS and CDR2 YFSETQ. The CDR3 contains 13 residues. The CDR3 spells CASSPSGEETQYF. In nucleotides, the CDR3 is TGCGCCAGCAGCCCTAGCGGGGAAGAGACCCAGTACTTC.

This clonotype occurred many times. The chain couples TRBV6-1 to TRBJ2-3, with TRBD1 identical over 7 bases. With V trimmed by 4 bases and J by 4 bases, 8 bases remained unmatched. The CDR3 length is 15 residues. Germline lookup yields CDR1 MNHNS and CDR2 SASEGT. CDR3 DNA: TGTGCCAGCAGTGGGGGCAGGGGGTGGGCAGATACGCAGTATTTT. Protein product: CASSGGRGWADTQYF.

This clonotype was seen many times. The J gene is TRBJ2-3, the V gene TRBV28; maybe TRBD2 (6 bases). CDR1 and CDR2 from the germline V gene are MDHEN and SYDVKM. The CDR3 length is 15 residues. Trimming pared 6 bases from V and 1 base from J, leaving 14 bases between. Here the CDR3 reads CASSSTSSRTDTQYF. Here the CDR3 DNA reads TGTGCCAGCAGCTCGACTAGTAGTCGCACAGATACGCAGTATTTT.

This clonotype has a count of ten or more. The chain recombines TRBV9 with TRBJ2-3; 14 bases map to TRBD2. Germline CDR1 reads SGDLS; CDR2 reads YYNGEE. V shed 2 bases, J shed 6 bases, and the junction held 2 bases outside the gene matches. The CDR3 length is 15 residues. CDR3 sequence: CASSVGTSGSDTQYF. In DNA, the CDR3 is TGTGCCAGCAGCGTCGGGACTAGCGGGAGTGATACGCAGTATTTT.